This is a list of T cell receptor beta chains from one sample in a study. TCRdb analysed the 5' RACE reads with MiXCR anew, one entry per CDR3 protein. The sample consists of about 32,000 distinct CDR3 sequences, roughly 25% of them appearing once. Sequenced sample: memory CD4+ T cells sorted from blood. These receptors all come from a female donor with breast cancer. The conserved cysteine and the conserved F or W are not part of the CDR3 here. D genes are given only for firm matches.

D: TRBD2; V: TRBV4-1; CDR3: ASSQGLAGVYEQY
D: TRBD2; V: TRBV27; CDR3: ASSSLAGLSTDTQY
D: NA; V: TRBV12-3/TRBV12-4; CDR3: ASSSGETDTQY
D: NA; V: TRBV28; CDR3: ASSLPLDSRTQY
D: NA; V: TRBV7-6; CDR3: ASSLALGQSTTGELF
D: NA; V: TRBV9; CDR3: ASSVDGVVTGELF
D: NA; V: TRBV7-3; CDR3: ASSLIHRAYEQY
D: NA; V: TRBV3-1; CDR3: ASSQDRRYQPQH
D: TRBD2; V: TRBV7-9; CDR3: ASSIQEREPFTDTQY
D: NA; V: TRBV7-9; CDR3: ASSFGAANSPLH
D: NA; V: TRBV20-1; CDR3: SARDGPAKNIQY
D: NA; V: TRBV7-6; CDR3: ASSFTSGSYNEQF
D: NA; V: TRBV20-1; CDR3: SLTDPGAITDTQY
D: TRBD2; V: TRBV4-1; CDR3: ASSQVSGITDTQY
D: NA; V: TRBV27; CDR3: ASSGGGKKNEQY
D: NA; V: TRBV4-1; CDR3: ASSQDKGFYEQY
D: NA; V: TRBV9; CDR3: ASSVGQHYDYT
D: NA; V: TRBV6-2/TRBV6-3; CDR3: ASSYSGVAETQY
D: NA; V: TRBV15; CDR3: ATSRGGFTF
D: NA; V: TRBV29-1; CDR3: SVEGLRCPV
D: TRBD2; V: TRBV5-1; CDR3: ASSPTLAGGPETQY
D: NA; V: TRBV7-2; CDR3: ASSPANSYEQY
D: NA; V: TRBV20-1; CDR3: SAREASSPTDTQY